This entry lists 3 T cell receptor beta chains sequenced from one sample in a study of shared clonotypes between healthy human individuals. This table comes from immunoSEQ multiplex PCR, and its TCRdb copy is limited to in-frame clones, with some not included. This table holds about 700,000 clones, 74% found once. Sequencing was done on a sample of memory CD4+ T cells sorted from blood. Subset denoted: CD45RA-negative fraction. The source is a woman in her 30s in good health.

This chain joins TRBV7-8 and TRBJ2-1; TRBD2 aligns across 11 bases. Germline-derived CDR1 and CDR2 are SGHVS and FQNEAQ. The CDR3 is 16 residues long. The trim removed 0 bases at V and 8 bases at J, leaving 6 bases unmatched. Here the CDR3 reads CASSLALTSGIDEQFF. CDR3 nucleotides: TGTGCCAGCAGCTTAGCGTTGACTAGCGGGATTGATGAGCAGTTCTTC.

The rearrangement joins TRBV5-1 to TRBJ1-1; D perhaps matches TRBD1 (5 bases). Trimming took off 0 bases at V and 5 bases at J, with 17 bases between the two ends. This CDR3 comprises 16 residues. Germline CDR1 SGHRS, CDR2 YFSETQ. The CDR3 nucleotides read TGCGCCAGCAGCTTGGCCTCGAGGGGCCACGAGACTGAAGCTTTCTTT. It is translated as CASSLASRGHETEAFF.

The chain links TRBV30 to TRBJ1-1; D is possibly TRBD1 (5 bases). CDR3 length: 12 amino acids. Trimming removed 3 bases at V and 3 bases at J, with 8 bases between. Germline V gene lookup returns CDR1 GTSNPN and CDR2 SVGIG (reference sequence). CDR3 nucleotides: TGTGCCTGGAGGGGGCACGACACTGAAGCTTTCTTT. It encodes CAWRGHDTEAFF.